This entry features one TCR beta chain sequence. Its specific antigen is unknown. Base qualities are not provided; no much larger clone lies one nucleotide away. At the DNA level, this CDR3 is encoded by other sequences in the same sample as well. For the CD8 naive samples, CD45RO-negative cells were positively selected for CCR7, yielding a CD45RA+CCR7+ population from which TemRA cells were excluded. Donors were healthy HIV-negative adults with no recently reported acute infections or vaccinations. Every donor was a Caucasian adult living in Nashville, Tennessee, USA. Blood was collected by leukapheresis, and PBMCs were isolated by Ficoll-Histopaque density gradient centrifugation and then cryopreserved in liquid nitrogen vapor phase. Purity and quantity of every magnetically sorted T cell population were checked by analytical flow cytometry. Genomic DNA was isolated from each sorted fraction and quantified by UV absorbance on a Nanodrop 2000c.

This specimen comes from a study of shared clonotypes between healthy human individuals (dated by TCRdb to 2020 to 2021). At the level of the whole study: A couple of women and a few men aged 18 to 49 years were included in the cohort. For each donor, three plates each were used for CD4 naive and CD4 memory, two plates were used for CD8 naive, and one plate was used for CD8 memory. To estimate repertoire size and how much clonotypes are shared between individuals, the study performed deep sequencing of blood TCR repertoires from roughly five healthy adults. Libraries were prepared and TCR repertoires were sequenced by different laboratories using diverse techniques, in order to increase sequencing depth and limit assay-specific biases. Between about 0.85 and 8.9 billion PBMCs per donor were obtained by leukapheresis.

Using the deep immunoSEQ assay, multiplex PCR amplified TCR CDR3 regions from genomic DNA. Extracted genomic DNA from each cell subset was spread evenly across all wells of several immunoSEQ 96-well plates, with each plate serving as a replicate. Each replicate PCR for sorted subsets received about 210 ng genomic DNA, equal to about 30,000 T cell genomes. Purified libraries were quantified with a Qubit 3.0 fluorometer, sized on a Bioanalyzer 2100, and re-quantified with the KAPA Library Quantification kit. Every immunoSEQ 96-well plate was sequenced on a dedicated single-read 150-cycle Illumina NextSeq 550 flow cell. On the authors' methods: Because the immunoSEQ output held only junctional sequences and lacked quality scores, the filtering could not match the filtering applied to full-length reads. To assign V/J genes and CDR3, sequences were annotated using PyIR, a Python wrapper for IgBLAST v1.9, with IMGT germline references. Reads were removed for weak V/J assignments (E-value above 1e-6), missing CDR3, stop codons, out-of-frame junctions, or ambiguous translated residues. A V3J clonotype was defined by an identical inferred V gene, J gene, and CDR3 amino acid sequence. Percentage overlap between repertoires was computed as shared unique clonotypes divided by the size of the smaller repertoire. RTK rarefaction, the Chao1 estimator, and Recon v2.1 estimates of unobserved clonotypes were used to assess repertoire richness. For all TCRbeta clonotypes obtained by the gDNA method from a few donors, generation probabilities were computed with OLGA. In its TCRdb copy, this immuneACCESS table keeps in-frame sequences only and misses some clones. Where compared with another copy, unresolved V genes explain less than half of these, and the others have no known cause. Clone size and the V and J calls come from that table; the DNA yielded D and trimming. This sample has about 2,100,000 clones in its table, and 93% of those were observed once. Around 1.7% of the sample is taken by the ten largest.

What the research found in general, with its limitations: Estimated clonotype richness was generally larger for naive than for memory subsets. Based on pairwise subsampling, the degree of clonotype sharing among donors was expected to be affected by sequencing depth. Clonotypes shared by all four sorted-subset donors showed higher generation probabilities than non-shared clonotypes. Rarefaction of sorted-subset datasets indicated incomplete sequencing despite the large sequencing depth. Across several donors, around 5% of naive CD4, roughly 3.3% of naive CD8, roughly 2.2% of memory CD4, and roughly 0.41% of memory CD8 clonotypes were shared. Sampling was restricted to blood, and TCR repertoires in tissues likely differ from the TCR repertoires found in blood. Because the study included a small number of donors, the genetic and exposure-history diversity represented was limited.

Sequenced sample: naive CD8+ T cells from PBMCs. The cell subset or site label here, explained by the study, means: CD45RA+CCR7+. The sequence derives from a man aged 18 to 29 in good health. Some clones in this sample may be carry-over from other donors' samples.

The CDR3 loop reads CASSLVGYEQYF. The sequenced DNA: TGTGCCAGCAGCTTGGTAGGGTACGAGCAGTACTTC. This sequence uses TRBV5-4 and TRBJ2-7; the D gene is not confidently resolved. Relative to germline, V is 0 bases shorter and J is 4 bases shorter, with 5 bases between their ends. CDR1 is given as SGHNT and CDR2 as YYREEE, both from the germline V gene (reference sequence). From the cysteine through the phenylalanine, the CDR3 covers 12 amino acids. Only the CDR3 region is kept as DNA, spanning 36 bases read in frame from base 1.